This entry features one T cell receptor (beta chain) sequence. Its specificity is unknown. Multiplex PCR with 32 V and 13 J primers amplified TCR beta CDR3. Via MiXCR, TCRdb re-called the multiplex PCR reads, giving one row per CDR3 protein. The sample lists roughly 9,900 distinct CDR3 sequences; almost 30% were seen once. V lost 2 bases, J lost 4 bases, and 3 bases stayed unmatched. Germline CDR1 reads SGHAT; CDR2 reads FQDESV (reference sequence). This CDR3 has 14 amino acids. This sample was taken from a study of immune heterogeneity within non-small cell lung tumors. For each sample, template was around 600 ng of bulk tumor genomic DNA. Several biopsies were collected from each primary tumor during surgery. They were spaced as far apart as possible within the tumor mass. Enrolled patients presented with newly diagnosed, previously untreated non-small cell lung cancer and underwent curative surgery. The study drew donors from newly diagnosed non-small cell lung cancer patients having surgery with curative intent.

Study-wide results and limits: Identical dominant CDR3 beta clonotypes recurred across tumor sites within a patient, alongside site-unique high-frequency clones.

The gene calls are TRBV11-1 and TRBJ1-1; 8 bases are shared with TRBD1. The receptor comes from a woman aged 55-75 years with non-small cell lung cancer. The sample comprised lung tumor tissue. This chain's CDR3 is CASSLQGAGTEAFF. The CDR3 DNA is TGTGCCAGCAGCTTACAGGGGGCGGGCACTGAAGCTTTCTTT.